This is a list of T cell receptor beta chains from one sample in a study of T cells in Graves' hyperthyroidism and ophthalmopathy. TCRdb analysed the multiplex PCR reads with MiXCR anew, one entry per CDR3 protein. Here the sample spans about 560,000 distinct CDR3 sequences, over 15% being singletons. The specimen sequenced was blood. The receptors shown here come from a woman between 18 and 30 years old with Graves' hyperthyroidism. Both conserved end residues are part of each CDR3. D genes are given only for firm matches. Clone size is not always given. Where it is, it says once, few, many or a class for expanded clones.

d_gene	j_gene	abundance	v_gene	CDR3aa	CDR3nt
TRBD1	TRBJ2-2	.	TRBV6-1	CASRSGTGGTGELFF	TGTGCCAGCAGGTCCGGGACAGGGGGCACCGGGGAGCTGTTTTTT
.	TRBJ2-4	.	TRBV6-2/TRBV6-3	CASSFRRGNIQYF	TGTGCCAGCAGTTTCCGACGGGGAAACATTCAGTACTTC
.	TRBJ2-4	many	TRBV7-4	CASSLAGAKNIQYF	TGTGCCAGCAGCTTAGCGGGAGCCAAAAACATTCAGTACTTC
TRBD1	TRBJ2-7	.	TRBV20-1	CSADLGQPYEQYF	TGCAGTGCTGACCTGGGACAGCCCTACGAGCAGTACTTC
.	TRBJ1-1	few	TRBV20-1	CSARDGAGLGAFF	TGCAGTGCTAGAGATGGGGCAGGGCTGGGAGCTTTCTTT
.	TRBJ2-3	few	TRBV20-1	CSARRPGSTDTQYF	TGCAGTGCTAGAAGGCCAGGGAGCACAGATACGCAGTATTTT
TRBD2	TRBJ2-2	few	TRBV28	CASTQTSGRAGELFF	TGTGCCAGCACCCAGACTAGCGGGAGGGCCGGGGAGCTGTTTTTT
.	TRBJ2-7	many	TRBV30	CAWSVSGKTYEQYF	TGTGCCTGGAGTGTTTCTGGGAAGACCTACGAGCAGTACTTC
.	TRBJ1-4	few	TRBV9	CASSGGGTNEKLFF	TGTGCCAGCAGTGGGGGAGGAACTAATGAAAAACTGTTTTTT
.	TRBJ1-2	.	TRBV15	CATSLGLYGYTF	TGTGCCACCAGCCTCGGACTGTATGGCTACACCTTC
.	TRBJ1-1	.	TRBV27	CASSLRRNRVKWTEAFF	TGTGCCAGCAGTTTACGGCGTAACAGGGTTAAATGGACTGAAGCTTTCTTT
.	TRBJ2-3	many	TRBV20-1	CSAPNYPQTTDTQYF	TGCAGTGCCCCTAACTACCCCCAGACCACAGATACGCAGTATTTT
.	TRBJ2-3	many	TRBV5-1	CASSPTAGDTQYF	TGCGCCAGCAGCCCGACAGCAGGCGATACGCAGTATTTT
TRBD1	TRBJ1-5	.	TRBV2	CASHDRGPLTSNQPQHF	TGTGCCAGCCACGACAGGGGGCCGCTAACGAGCAATCAGCCCCAGCATTTT
TRBD1	TRBJ1-1	many	TRBV6-1	CASSEALRAGGWDTEAFF	TGTGCCAGCAGTGAAGCGCTTCGGGCAGGGGGGTGGGACACTGAAGCTTTCTTT
TRBD2	TRBJ2-3	few	TRBV7-9	CASSGASSGLSYTQYF	TGTGCCAGCAGCGGAGCCTCTAGCGGGCTGAGTTATACGCAGTATTTT
TRBD2	TRBJ2-7	.	TRBV11-2	CASRARQGTSGRRYEQYF	TGTGCCAGCAGGGCCCGGCAGGGAACCAGCGGGAGAAGGTACGAGCAGTACTTC
TRBD1	TRBJ1-4	many	TRBV2	CASRATGGAEKLFF	TGTGCCAGCAGGGCGACAGGGGGCGCGGAAAAACTGTTTTTT
TRBD1	TRBJ2-7	few	TRBV27	CASSLGGGWYEQYF	TGTGCCAGCAGCCTAGGGGGCGGCTGGTACGAGCAGTACTTC
TRBD1	TRBJ2-1	few	TRBV3-1	CASSQENRGWDEQFF	TGTGCCAGCAGCCAAGAAAACAGGGGATGGGATGAGCAGTTCTTC
.	TRBJ2-7	many	TRBV6-2/TRBV6-3	CASSYSIRRQVDYEQYF	TGTGCCAGCAGTTACTCGATTCGCCGCCAGGTTGACTACGAGCAGTACTTC
TRBD2	TRBJ2-6	few	TRBV4-1	CASSPTIGLAGAGANILTF	TGCGCCAGCAGCCCCACAATAGGACTAGCGGGGGCTGGGGCCAACATCCTGACTTTC
TRBD1	TRBJ2-7	.	TRBV7-2	CASNPGQGVYEQYF	TGTGCCAGCAACCCGGGACAGGGAGTCTACGAGCAGTACTTC
TRBD2	TRBJ2-1	many	TRBV28	CASSFSGRADEQFF	TGTGCCAGCAGTTTTAGCGGGAGGGCCGATGAGCAGTTCTTC